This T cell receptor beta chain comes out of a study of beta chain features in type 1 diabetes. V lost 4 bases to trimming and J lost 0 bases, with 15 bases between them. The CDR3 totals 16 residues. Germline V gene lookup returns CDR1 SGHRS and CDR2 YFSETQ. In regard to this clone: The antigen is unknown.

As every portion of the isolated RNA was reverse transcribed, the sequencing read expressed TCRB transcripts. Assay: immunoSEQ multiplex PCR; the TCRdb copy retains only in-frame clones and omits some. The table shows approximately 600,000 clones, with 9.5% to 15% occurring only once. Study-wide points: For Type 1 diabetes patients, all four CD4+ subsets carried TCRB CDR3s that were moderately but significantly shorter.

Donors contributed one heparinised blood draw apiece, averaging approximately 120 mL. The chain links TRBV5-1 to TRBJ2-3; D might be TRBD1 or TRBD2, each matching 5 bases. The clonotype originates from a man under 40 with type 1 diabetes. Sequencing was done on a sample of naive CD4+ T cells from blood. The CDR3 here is CASSLGTLFSTDTQYF. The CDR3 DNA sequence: TGCGCCAGCAGCCTGGGGACGTTATTCAGCACAGATACGCAGTATTTT.